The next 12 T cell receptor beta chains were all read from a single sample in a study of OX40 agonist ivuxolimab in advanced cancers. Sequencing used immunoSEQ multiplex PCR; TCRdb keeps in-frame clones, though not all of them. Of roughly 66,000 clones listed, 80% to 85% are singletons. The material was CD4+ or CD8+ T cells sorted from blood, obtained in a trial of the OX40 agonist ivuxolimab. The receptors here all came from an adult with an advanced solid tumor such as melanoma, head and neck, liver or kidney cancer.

CDR3 loop: CASSPTGGGAGTQYF. DNA of the CDR3: TGTGCCAGCAGCCCGACAGGGGGTGGCGCGGGGACCCAGTACTTC. The chain combines TRBV6-1 with TRBJ2-5; 9 positions agree with TRBD1. The trim removed 6 bases at V and 7 bases at J, leaving 12 bases unmatched. This CDR3 spans 15 amino acids. Looked up from germline, CDR1 is MNHNS and CDR2 is SASEGT.

CDR3 amino acids: CASINGGIDTGELFF. CDR3 DNA sequence: TGTGCCAGCATTAATGGAGGGATAGACACCGGGGAGCTGTTTTTT. The rearrangement joins TRBV28 to TRBJ2-2, with TRBD2 as a possible D gene (6 bases). V lost 7 bases and J 3 bases, leaving 15 bases between the germline ends. Germline V lookup: CDR1 MDHEN, CDR2 SYDVKM. This CDR3 contains 15 residues.

The CDR3 DNA is TGCGCCAGCAGCTTGTTTAGTTCCAGCCCGGAGCAGTTCTTC. This sequence encodes CASSLFSSSPEQFF. This chain joins TRBV5-1 and TRBJ2-1; D remains ambiguous. Germline V lookup: CDR1 SGHRS, CDR2 YFSETQ. The CDR3 totals 14 residues. With 1 base removed from V and 10 bases from J, the gap between germline ends came to 15 bases.

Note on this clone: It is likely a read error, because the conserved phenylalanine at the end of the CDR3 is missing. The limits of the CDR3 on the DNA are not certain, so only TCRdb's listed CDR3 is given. CDR3 protein: CASSLLASGRPTL. The rearrangement links TRBV7-2 to TRBJ2-7; TRBD2 is taken as the D call from the table, unchecked against the DNA. Counting both end residues, the CDR3 totals 13 amino acids. Germline V gene lookup returns CDR1 SGHTA and CDR2 FQGNSA.

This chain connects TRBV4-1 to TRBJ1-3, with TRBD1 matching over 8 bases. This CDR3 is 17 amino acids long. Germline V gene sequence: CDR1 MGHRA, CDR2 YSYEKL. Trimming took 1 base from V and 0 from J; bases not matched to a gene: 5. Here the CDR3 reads CASSQAADRASGNTIYF. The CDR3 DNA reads TGCGCCAGCAGCCAAGCGGCGGACAGGGCCTCTGGAAACACCATATATTTT.

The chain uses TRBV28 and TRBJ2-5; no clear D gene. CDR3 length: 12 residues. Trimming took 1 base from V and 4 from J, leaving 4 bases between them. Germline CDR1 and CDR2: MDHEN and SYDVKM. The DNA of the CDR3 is TGTGCCAGCAGTTTATCCCCAGAGACCCAGTACTTC. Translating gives CASSLSPETQYF.

CDR3: CASSRSGEEDTQYF. The CDR3 DNA follows: TGTGCCAGCTCACGGTCAGGGGAGGAAGATACGCAGTATTTT. The chain combines TRBV18 with TRBJ2-3; D is tentatively TRBD1 or TRBD2 (6 bases each). Germline V gene sequence: CDR1 KGHSH, CDR2 LQKENI. V was pared by 4 bases and J by 5 bases, with 13 bases between. The CDR3 loop spans 14 amino acids.

CDR3 in amino acids: CASRTGPNEKLFF. CDR3 sequence (DNA): TGTGCCAGCAGGACAGGTCCTAATGAAAAACTGTTTTTT. The V call is TRBV2, the J call TRBJ1-4, with a weak D call TRBD1 (6 bases). Germline assignment: CDR1 SNHLY and CDR2 FYNNEI. This CDR3 region has 13 residues. V shed 6 bases and J shed 3 bases, with 8 bases lying between them. Together with reference TRBV2 and TRBJ1-4, the CDR3 gives the full variable domain: EPEVTQTPSHQVTQMGQEVILRCVPISNHLYFYWYRQILGQKVEFLVSFYNNEISEKSEIFDDQFSVERPDGSNFTLKIRSTKLEDSAMYFCASRTGPNEKLFFGSGTQLSVL.

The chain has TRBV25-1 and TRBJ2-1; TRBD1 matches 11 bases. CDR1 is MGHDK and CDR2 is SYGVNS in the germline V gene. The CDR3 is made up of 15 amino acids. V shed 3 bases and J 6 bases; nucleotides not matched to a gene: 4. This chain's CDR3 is CASSDPGTGGNEQFF. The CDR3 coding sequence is TGTGCCAGCAGTGACCCTGGGACAGGGGGCAATGAGCAGTTCTTC.

The CDR3 spells CATSRDFGTEHF. The CDR3 coding sequence is TGTGCCACCAGCAGAGATTTTGGGACAGAACATTTT. The V call is TRBV15, the J call TRBJ1-5, with TRBD1 matching 7 bases. From germline, CDR1 is LNHNV and CDR2 YYDKDF (reference sequence). CDR3 size: 12 residues. V shed 0 bases and J 16 bases; nucleotides not matched to a gene: 6.

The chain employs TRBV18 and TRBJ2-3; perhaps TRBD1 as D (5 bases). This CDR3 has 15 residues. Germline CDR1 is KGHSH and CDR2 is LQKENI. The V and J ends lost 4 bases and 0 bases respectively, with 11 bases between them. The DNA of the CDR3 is TGTGCCAGCTCACTCACAGGAACTAGCACAGATACGCAGTATTTT. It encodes CASSLTGTSTDTQYF.

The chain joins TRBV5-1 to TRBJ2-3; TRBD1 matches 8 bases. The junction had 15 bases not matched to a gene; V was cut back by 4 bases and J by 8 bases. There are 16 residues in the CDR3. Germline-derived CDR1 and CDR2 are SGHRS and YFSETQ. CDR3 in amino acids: CASSRPGQGRIGTQYF. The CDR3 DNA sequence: TGCGCCAGCAGCCGGCCTGGACAGGGTAGGATCGGTACGCAGTATTTT.